This TCR beta chain came from a study of identical twins (TCRdb year 2016). Background on the whole study: TCR alpha and beta repertoires from monozygotic twins, unrelated adults of various ages and cord blood were deep-sequenced to test whether fetal clonotypes persist. To rule out contamination, the twin experiments were replicated at different times with different library preparation protocols. The paper's findings and limits, for the study overall: Out-of-frame TCR alpha sequences shared between twins showed an excess of low generation-probability sequences compared with coincidental sharing between unrelated individuals. In beta out-of-frame sequences, excess twin sharing was weaker, because having fewer shared sequences lowered the signal-to-noise ratio. Invariant T cells such as MAIT and iNKT could partly confound zero-insertion analyses, although diverse VJ usage argued against such confounding for most clonotypes. Out-of-frame TCR alpha sharing in monozygotic twins was systematically underestimated by recombination models, whereas sharing between unrelated individuals was in agreement with the recombination models. Fewer insertions were carried by abundant cord blood beta clonotypes, a similar but weaker trend appeared in young adult naive repertoires, and no such trend appeared in memory repertoires. Because the same donors could not be followed over many years, the conclusions depended on cross-sectional statistical analysis.

The receptor library was made with 5' RACE. Sequencer: Illumina HiSeq 2000. Template switching introduced a universal primer binding site; the final cDNA contained a unique molecular identifier, enabling accurate counting of TCR cDNA molecules. Specific primers in the conserved constant-segment region were used to synthesize first-strand cDNA for the TCR alpha and beta chains. Each cDNA library was double barcoded, with a SMART-Mk sample barcode plus Illumina barcodes, to control for contamination. TruSeq adapter sequences along with Illumina sample barcodes were introduced in two successive PCR steps. Sequencing of the TCR alpha and beta cDNA libraries was done on the Illumina HiSeq platform using custom primers. The study's processing was this. Unique molecular identifiers were extracted from raw reads with MiGEC, and CDR3 positions were determined with MiXCR. Recombination models were inferred per individual with the repgenHMM and IGoR tools using an EM algorithm. The analysis of shared clonotypes was done with the tcR package in R, with sharing normalized by the product of cloneset sizes. To study raw recombination without the effects of thymic and clonal selection, out-of-frame nonproductive sequences were analyzed. The public reads were reprocessed in TCRdb via fastp at Q25 and MiXCR, keeping in-frame beta chains. Each record represents a unique CDR3 protein, reported with the most common genes and DNA among its rows. What appears here as the V and J calls and clone size reflects TCRdb's work, not the paper's. The sample table lists under 300,000 distinct CDR3 sequences, 9.5% to 15% of them with a count of one. 4% to 5% of the sample is taken by the ten largest.

This clonotype came up a few times. It lacks a known antigen. Qualities for individual bases were not recorded, and no much larger clone is one base off. Only healthy Caucasian donors were included. The twin cohort consisted of three pairs of female monozygotic twins, all aged roughly 18 to 29 years. Using Miltenyi CD45RO+ enrichment and human naive T-cell isolation kits, memory (CD45RO+) and naive T cells were isolated from PBMC. This sample was shared with a second study, whose subject was yellow fever vaccine responses in identical twins. As the second publication notes: According to the authors, the vaccine-induced T cell response in identical twins seemed to be partly convergent and partly specific to each individual. In the study, vaccine-responding T cell clones were precisely tracked in identical twins.

The sequencing sample was made of memory (CD45RO+) T cells sorted from blood. In light of the paper, this sample's cell subset or site label describes: CD45RO+ enriched T cells. The receptor comes from a woman aged 18-35 years in good health.

The DNA is as follows: TGTGCCAGCAGAAGACAGGCCTACAATGAGCAGTTCTTC. Its translation is CASRRQAYNEQFF. The rearranged chain carries TRBV6-1 and TRBJ2-1; a tentative D match to TRBD1 spans 6 bases. Trimming costs V 6 bases and J 2 bases, and their ends lie 8 bases apart. Reading the germline V gene gives CDR1 MNHNS and CDR2 SASEGT. The CDR3 has 13 amino acids, counting the end cysteine and phenylalanine. The DNA shown is the 39-base CDR3, in frame from base 1.